This T cell receptor beta chain came from a study of blood T cell repertoires in COVID-19. In the study overall: Sites in the United States, Italy and Spain provided acute and convalescent COVID-19 samples. The cDNA or gDNA used as material had been derived from T cells, B-cell-depleted T cells, or PBMCs.

The CDR3 length is 16 residues. Germline CDR1 and CDR2: KGHDR and SFDVKD. Unmatched junction bases numbered 4, after V lost 3 bases and J lost 6 bases. Original methodology: Cell counts per sample came from amplifying reference gene primers. The table came from immunoSEQ multiplex PCR; TCRdb's copy has only in-frame clones and leaves some out. V and J calls and clone size are those listed in that table; D and trimming were worked out from the DNA. The sample lists hundreds of thousands of clones; 85% to 90% were seen once. This chain uses TRBV24-1 with TRBJ2-2; TRBD1 aligns across 12 bases. This receptor was identified in a man younger than 40 who had recovered from COVID-19. The source material was PBMCs or T cells enriched from blood (not recorded which). CDR3 sequence reads: CATSDRGTGGSGELFF. The CDR3 DNA reads TGTGCCACCAGTGATCGCGGGACAGGGGGCTCCGGGGAGCTGTTTTTT.